These 21 T cell receptor beta chains were all obtained from the same sample, sequenced in a study of vaccination and CD4 T cells after COVID-19. As to treatment: approximately 10-day PBMC culture with coronavirus spike peptide pools or control peptides (ViraFEST assay). During the years 2011-2018, before the COVID-19 pandemic, the unexposed donor's CD4+ T cells were collected. Once obtained from cultured CD4+ T cells, the DNA was sequenced using the Oncomine TCR Beta short-read assay. Genomic DNA from cultured CD4+ T cells was extracted. TCRdb re-derived calls from the PCR reads in MiXCR, one entry per CDR3 protein. In the table there are thousands of distinct CDR3 sequences, about 28% of which are singletons. No antigen has been identified for these receptors. Specimen: CD4+ T cells from blood, cultured in vitro. These receptor sequences come from a human donor in good health.

In nucleotides, the CDR3 is TGCAGTGCTGCCTATTCTAGCGGGGTCGGGGAGCTGTTTTTT. This encodes CSAAYSSGVGELFF. V gene TRBV20-1 combines with J gene TRBJ2-2; 9 bases agree with TRBD2. The trim removed 5 bases at V and 7 bases at J, leaving 8 bases unmatched. The germline V gene has CDR1 DFQATT and CDR2 SNEGSKA (reference sequence). CDR3 size: 14 residues.

The chain is built from TRBV5-1 and TRBJ1-2; D unclear. The CDR3 contains 13 residues. V lost 5 bases to trimming and J lost 6 bases, with 14 bases between them. The germline V gene encodes CDR1 SGHRS and CDR2 YFSETQ. The CDR3 reads CASRSPPGDGYTF. CDR3 coding DNA: TGCGCCAGCAGGTCACCGCCTGGGGATGGCTACACCTTC.

V and J are TRBV7-9 and TRBJ1-4; 8 bases agree with TRBD1. The CDR3 loop spans 17 amino acids. CDR1 and CDR2 (germline): SEHNR, FQNEAQ (reference sequence). Germline trimming cut 1 base from V and 0 bases from J; bases unmatched to any gene: 4. CDR3 residues: CASSLGQGRATNEKLFF. The CDR3 nucleotides are TGTGCCAGCAGCTTAGGACAGGGGCGGGCAACTAATGAAAAACTGTTTTTT.

The chain employs TRBV15 and TRBJ2-1; D perhaps matches TRBD2 (6 bases). Germline-derived CDR1 and CDR2 are LNHNV and YYDKDF (reference sequence). With 7 bases removed from V and 6 bases from J, the gap between germline ends came to 16 bases. This CDR3 comprises 14 residues. The CDR3 DNA follows: TGTGCCACCAAAATAGCGGAAGAGAGCAATGAGCAGTTCTTC. Its translation is CATKIAEESNEQFF. The full variable domain, its missing parts supplied by reference TRBV15 and TRBJ2-1, is DAMVIQNPRYQVTQFGKPVTLSCSQTLNHNVMYWYQQKSSQAPKLLFHYYDKDFNNEADTPDNFQSRRPNTSFCFLDIRSPGLGDTAMYLCATKIAEESNEQFFGPGTRLTVL.

The gene calls are TRBV19 and TRBJ2-2; TRBD1 agrees at 7 bases. CDR1 and CDR2 (germline): LNHDA, SQIVND (reference sequence). V was pared by 7 bases and J by 3 bases, with 8 bases of the junction left unmatched. The CDR3 is 15 amino acids. DNA for the CDR3: TGTGCCAGTATCCCGACAGGGCGGCACACCGGGGAGCTGTTTTTT. Translating it yields CASIPTGRHTGELFF.

The chain couples TRBV6-1 to TRBJ1-1; possible D gene TRBD1, 6 bases. The CDR3 is 15 amino acids. From germline, CDR1 is MNHNS and CDR2 SASEGT. V lost 5 bases and J 4 bases, leaving 17 bases between the germline ends. The CDR3 bases are TGTGCCAGCAGTCGAGGGATAGGGACAACCACTGAAGCTTTCTTT. Its protein is CASSRGIGTTTEAFF.

J is TRBJ2-5 and V is TRBV24-1; perhaps TRBD2 as D (5 bases). V lost 2 bases, J lost 5 bases, and 8 bases lay in between. The CDR3 is 13 amino acids. Germline CDR1 reads KGHDR; CDR2 reads SFDVKD. The CDR3 DNA is TGTGCCACCAGTGATTCTTGGGAGGAGACCCAGTACTTC. Its translation: CATSDSWEETQYF.

CDR3 sequence (DNA): TGTGCCAGTACCCGGACAGGTACGCGGTATAGCAATCAGCCCCAGCATTTT. It codes for CASTRTGTRYSNQPQHF. This chain links TRBV19 with TRBJ1-5; TRBD1 agrees at 7 bases. Germline CDR1 reads LNHDA; CDR2 reads SQIVND (reference sequence). This CDR3 is 17 amino acids long. V shed 7 bases, J shed 0 bases, and the junction held 12 bases outside the gene matches. Full variable domain (rest looked up from reference TRBV19 and TRBJ1-5): DGGITQSPKYLFRKEGQNVTLSCEQNLNHDAMYWYRQDPGQGLRLIYYSQIVNDFQKGDIAEGYSVSREKKESFPLTVTSAQKNPTAFYLCASTRTGTRYSNQPQHFGDGTRLSIL.

The chain has TRBV6-5 and TRBJ1-3; 7 nucleotides align to TRBD1. Germline V gives CDR1 MNHEY, CDR2 SVGAGI. Trimming at V came to 2 bases and at J to 2 bases, leaving 6 bases not matched to a gene. The CDR3 extends over 16 amino acids. The CDR3 bases are TGTGCCAGCAGTTACCCGAGTCAGGGGGCTGGAAACACCATATATTTT. This translates into CASSYPSQGAGNTIYF.

The genes are TRBV19 and TRBJ2-3, with 7 bases that match TRBD2. The germline V gene has CDR1 LNHDA and CDR2 SQIVND (reference sequence). V shed 3 bases and J 2 bases; nucleotides not matched to a gene: 5. The CDR3 has 15 amino acids. CDR3 residues: CASSIGGRVTDTQYF. The CDR3 nucleotides are TGTGCCAGTAGTATCGGCGGGAGAGTCACAGATACGCAGTATTTT.

The chain has TRBV27 and TRBJ2-2, with 7 nucleotides matching TRBD2. The CDR3 has 17 residues. The trim removed 5 bases at V and 4 bases at J, leaving 13 bases unmatched. The germline V gene has CDR1 MNHEY and CDR2 SMNVEV (reference sequence). The DNA for the CDR3 is TGTGCCAGCAGTCGGTCCGGAGCGGGGCGTACCACCGGGGAGCTGTTTTTT. This sequence encodes CASSRSGAGRTTGELFF.

The chain couples TRBV2 to TRBJ1-5; D gene uncertain. Trimming took 2 bases from V and 4 from J, leaving 6 bases between them. This CDR3 contains 13 residues. The germline CDR1 and CDR2 sequences are SNHLY and FYNNEI. The CDR3 DNA follows: TGTGCCAGCAGTGAATTGGGGAATCAGCCCCAGCATTTT. This codes for CASSELGNQPQHF.

This clonotype was picked up a small number of times. The chain joins TRBV20-1 to TRBJ1-5; 7 nucleotides align to TRBD1. J lost 0 bases, V lost 4 bases, and 9 bases had no gene match. This CDR3 has 16 residues. Germline loops: CDR1 DFQATT, CDR2 SNEGSKA (reference sequence). For the CDR3, the DNA is TGCAGTGCTATTGGTTTGGGACAGAATAGCAATCAGCCCCAGCATTTT. Its translation is CSAIGLGQNSNQPQHF.

This chain links TRBV7-2 with TRBJ2-5; TRBD1 matches at 7 bases. Germline CDR1 and CDR2: SGHTA and FQGNSA. V trimming: 7 bases; J trimming: 1 base; junction bases outside the gene matches: 9. There are 15 residues in the CDR3. CDR3 sequence: CASTQSGTVQETQYF. CDR3 nucleotides: TGTGCCAGCACCCAAAGTGGGACAGTCCAAGAGACCCAGTACTTC.

This rearrangement joins TRBV9 to TRBJ1-1; 10 nucleotides line up with TRBD1. CDR3 length equals 15 residues. The trim removed 3 bases at V and 1 base at J, leaving 3 bases unmatched. From germline, CDR1 is SGDLS and CDR2 YYNGEE. CDR3 bases: TGTGCCAGCAGCGACGGACAGGGGGGGAACACTGAAGCTTTCTTT. Encoded protein: CASSDGQGGNTEAFF.

The genes are TRBV20-1 and TRBJ2-6; TRBD2 aligns across 10 bases. The trim removed 0 bases at V and 4 bases at J, leaving 9 bases unmatched. The CDR3 spans 18 residues. Germline CDR1 DFQATT, CDR2 SNEGSKA (reference sequence). This CDR3 reads CSARDWSGRASGANVLTF. For the CDR3, the DNA is TGCAGTGCTAGAGATTGGAGCGGGAGGGCCTCCGGGGCCAACGTCCTGACTTTC.

This clonotype was detected a few times. The chain uses TRBV2 and TRBJ2-5; tentatively, D is TRBD1 (6 bases). Germline V gene data show CDR1 as SNHLY and CDR2 as FYNNEI. This CDR3 comprises 13 residues. V was trimmed by 7 bases and J by 5 bases, leaving 14 bases between them. Here the CDR3 DNA reads TGTGCCAGCACGATACAGGGCGAGGAGACCCAGTACTTC. Encoded protein: CASTIQGEETQYF.

This chain links TRBV11-2 with TRBJ1-2; D remains unclear. Trimming stripped 0 bases from V and 4 bases from J, with 3 bases between. Germline V gene lookup returns CDR1 SGHAT and CDR2 FQNNGV. The CDR3 is made up of 12 amino acids. The CDR3 DNA reads as TGTGCCAGCAGCTTAGATAGCTATGGCTACACCTTC. It is translated as CASSLDSYGYTF.

J is TRBJ1-1 and V is TRBV6-5, with D hard to call. The length of the CDR3 is 14 residues. Germline V lookup: CDR1 MNHEY, CDR2 SVGAGI. V was shortened by 0 bases and J by 0 bases, with 5 bases between the two germline ends. The CDR3 reads CASSYSSVNTEAFF. As DNA, the CDR3 is TGTGCCAGCAGTTACTCCTCGGTGAACACTGAAGCTTTCTTT.

This clonotype was recorded a few times. This chain links TRBV6-1 with TRBJ1-1; D not certain. Trimming removed 3 bases from V and 3 bases from J, with 14 bases in between. Germline CDR1 and CDR2: MNHNS and SASEGT. CDR3 size: 15 residues. The CDR3 spells CASSDMRARDTEAFF. The CDR3 DNA reads as TGTGCCAGCAGTGATATGAGGGCGAGGGACACTGAAGCTTTCTTT.

This clonotype was counted a few times. The chain combines TRBV20-1 with TRBJ2-7, with 7 bases lining up with TRBD1. V shed 3 bases and J 2 bases; nucleotides not matched to a gene: 4. This CDR3 contains 13 residues. Germline CDR1 and CDR2: DFQATT and SNEGSKA (reference sequence). CDR3 sequence (DNA): TGCAGTGCTAGGACAGGGTTAACCTACGAGCAGTACTTC. This encodes CSARTGLTYEQYF.